Shown below are 21 T cell receptor beta chains from a single sample sequenced in a study of CD8+ T cells in alopecia areata (dated 2018 in TCRdb). The time point label on this specimen signifies: baseline before oral tofacitinib. To prepare the library, the immunoSEQ multiplex PCR assay was applied. To provide template for TCR sequencing, every sample had RNA extracted and reverse transcribed into cDNA. The source is immuneACCESS, and TCRdb retained only in-frame sequences with V and J called. Part of the clones is not carried over; for the studies checked, unresolved V genes explain less than half of this, and the remainder is unexplained. The sample includes around 140,000 clones, with roughly 53% observed a single time. The biggest ten clones account for around 6% of the sample. Sequenced here: CD4+ T cells sorted from blood, sampled at week 0. Every receptor here comes from a human donor with alopecia areata.

This clone was seen a handful of times. This rearrangement joins TRBV7-9 to TRBJ2-2; D might be TRBD1 (6 bases). The germline V and J ends were trimmed by 2 bases and 3 bases, with 7 bases remaining between them. The CDR3 has 14 amino acids. Germline lookup yields CDR1 SEHNR and CDR2 FQNEAQ (reference sequence). The CDR3 region has the DNA TGTGCCAGCAGCTTACAGGGGCACACCGGGGAGCTGTTTTTT. Protein product: CASSLQGHTGELFF.

This clone was seen more than once but under ten times. The V gene is TRBV7-2, the J gene TRBJ2-5, with 8 bases aligning to TRBD1. Germline CDR1 reads SGHTA; CDR2 reads FQGNSA. This CDR3 has 13 amino acids. J lost 7 bases, V lost 5 bases, and 6 bases had no gene match. CDR3 DNA sequence: TGTGCCAGCAGCCCCGGACAGGGCGGGACCCAGTACTTC. Its translation: CASSPGQGGTQYF.

This clone was seen a handful of times. V is TRBV29-1 and J is TRBJ1-3; D is undetermined. V gave up 5 bases and J gave up 0 bases, with 8 bases separating them. CDR1 is SQVTM, CDR2 ANQGSEA, per germline. CDR3 length: 13 amino acids. CDR3 loop: CSVSDDSGNTIYF. The DNA of the CDR3 is TGCAGCGTTTCCGACGACTCTGGAAACACCATATATTTT.

CDR3 sequence reads: CASSQSWDTEAFF. CDR3 in DNA: TGTGCCAGCAGCCAAAGTTGGGACACTGAAGCTTTCTTT. The chain links TRBV14 to TRBJ1-1; unclear D gene. Between the trimmed V and J ends, which lost 2 bases and 3 bases, there was a span of 7 bases. Germline values: CDR1 SGHDN, CDR2 FVKESK. CDR3 size: 13 residues.

This clone was recorded once. The J gene is TRBJ1-1, the V gene TRBV5-1; D perhaps matches TRBD1 (6 bases). CDR1 and CDR2 from the germline V gene are SGHRS and YFSETQ. Trimming stripped 4 bases from V and 0 bases from J, with 10 bases between. The CDR3 is made up of 14 amino acids. The CDR3 bases are TGCGCCAGCAGCCAAGGACAGCTGAACACTGAAGCTTTCTTT. Translated: CASSQGQLNTEAFF.

This clone was observed a few times. J is TRBJ1-2 and V is TRBV18; 7 bases are shared with TRBD1. CDR3 length equals 13 residues. Trimming at V came to 6 bases and at J to 2 bases, leaving 3 bases not matched to a gene. CDR1 KGHSH and CDR2 LQKENI come from the germline V gene. This CDR3 is CASSSGQNYGYTF. In DNA, the CDR3 is TGTGCCAGCTCGTCGGGACAGAACTATGGCTACACCTTC.

Of note for this clone: One end of the junction fails to match germline, which may point to a read error. The CDR3 is CSFDRGETQYF. The CDR3 bases are TGCAGCTTTGATCGGGGTGAGACCCAGTACTTC. The chain carries TRBV29-1 and TRBJ2-5; perhaps TRBD2 as D (5 bases). The V gene's germline CDR1 is SQVTM and CDR2 ANQGSEA. The CDR3 loop spans 11 amino acids.

There are a few counts of this clone. The rearrangement joins TRBV10-3 to TRBJ2-2; D unresolved. The CDR3 loop spans 14 amino acids. Germline loops: CDR1 ENHRY, CDR2 SYGVKD. The V and J ends lost 2 bases and 4 bases respectively, with 8 bases between them. CDR3 bases: TGTGCCATCAGTGAGATCCTTTCCACCGGGGAGCTGTTTTTT. It encodes CAISEILSTGELFF.

This clone was detected a few times. J is TRBJ1-1 and V is TRBV29-1; D might be TRBD1 (5 bases). Trimming shortened V by 6 bases and J by 8 bases, and 13 bases separated the two germline ends. Germline V CDR1 and CDR2: SQVTM, ANQGSEA. The CDR3 is made up of 11 amino acids. CDR3 in amino acids: CSVVAGYEAFF. The CDR3 nucleotides are TGCAGCGTCGTAGCAGGGTACGAAGCTTTCTTT.

This clone showed up just a few times. This chain joins TRBV30 and TRBJ1-2, with D hard to call. Germline V CDR1 and CDR2: GTSNPN, SVGIG (reference sequence). The CDR3 is made up of 13 amino acids. CDR3 DNA: TGTGCGAAATCGACATATCGGTCGGATGGCTACACCTTC. It codes for CAKSTYRSDGYTF.

The chain employs TRBV5-5 and TRBJ1-5; D ambiguous. Per germline, CDR1 SGHKS and CDR2 YYEKEE (reference sequence). V dropped 4 bases and J dropped 2 bases, with 10 bases sitting between them. The CDR3 extends over 14 amino acids. The CDR3 DNA sequence: TGTGCCAGCAGCCCCCAGGTGGGCAATCAGCCCCAGCATTTT. This sequence encodes CASSPQVGNQPQHF.

This chain links TRBV4-2 with TRBJ2-3; 8 nucleotides line up with TRBD2. V shed 3 bases, J shed 2 bases, and the junction held 10 bases outside the gene matches. Germline CDR1 LGHNA, CDR2 YNFKEQ. There are 17 residues in the CDR3. CDR3 amino acids: CASSHERSSGYTDTQYF. The DNA of the CDR3 is TGTGCCAGCAGCCATGAACGTTCTAGCGGGTACACAGATACGCAGTATTTT.

The V call is TRBV27, the J call TRBJ2-4; possible D gene TRBD1, 6 bases. CDR3 size: 11 residues. V was cut by 6 bases and J by 8 bases, with 8 bases left in between. Germline CDR1 reads MNHEY; CDR2 reads SMNVEV (reference sequence). CDR3 in amino acids: CASRKGDIQYF. The CDR3 region has the DNA TGTGCCAGCAGAAAGGGGGACATTCAGTACTTC.

A note on this clone: In the same sample, other DNA sequences code for this CDR3. The genes are TRBV4-1 and TRBJ2-1, with D perhaps assigned TRBD1 or TRBD2 (5 bases each). This CDR3 has 15 residues. Germline V gives CDR1 MGHRA, CDR2 YSYEKL. V was pared by 3 bases and J by 3 bases, with 12 bases between. The CDR3: CASSQGLAGYNEQFF. CDR3 in DNA: TGCGCCAGCAGCCAGGGGCTAGCTGGCTACAATGAGCAGTTCTTC.

The chain joins TRBV29-1 to TRBJ2-5; 7 bases are shared with TRBD1. Germline-derived CDR1 and CDR2 are SQVTM and ANQGSEA. V dropped 4 bases and J dropped 2; count of bases not matched to a gene: 1. The CDR3 covers 12 residues. The CDR3 sequence is CSVGGQQETQYF. As DNA, the CDR3 is TGCAGCGTTGGGGGACAGCAAGAGACCCAGTACTTC. Full variable domain (rest looked up from reference TRBV29-1 and TRBJ2-5): SAVISQKPSRDICQRGTSLTIQCQVDSQVTMMFWYRQQPGQSLTLIATANQGSEATYESGFVIDKFPISRPNLTFSTLTVSNMSPEDSSIYLCSVGGQQETQYFGPGTRLLVL.

V gene TRBV29-1 combines with J gene TRBJ1-1; TRBD1 might be the D (5 bases). From germline, CDR1 is SQVTM and CDR2 ANQGSEA. This CDR3 has 13 residues. V lost 2 bases to trimming and J lost 1 base, with 8 bases between them. CDR3 sequence: CSVERDPNTEAFF. The CDR3 nucleotides are TGCAGCGTTGAACGGGACCCGAACACTGAAGCTTTCTTT.

This clone showed up just a few times. This chain connects TRBV19 to TRBJ2-3; perhaps TRBD1 as D (6 bases). The CDR3 loop spans 13 amino acids. Looked up from germline, CDR1 is LNHDA and CDR2 is SQIVND (reference sequence). V lost 4 bases and J 4 bases, leaving 9 bases between the germline ends. CDR3 region: CASSTTGSDTQYF. The CDR3 bases are TGTGCCAGTAGTACTACAGGGTCAGATACGCAGTATTTT.

This clone was seen ten or more times. The chain employs TRBV10-3 and TRBJ2-7; no firm D call. V was cut by 1 base and J by 2 bases, with 9 bases left in between. Germline CDR1 and CDR2: ENHRY and SYGVKD. CDR3 length: 14 amino acids. CDR3 DNA sequence: TGTGCCATCAGTGAGTGGGCGAGTACCTACGAGCAGTACTTC. This translates into CAISEWASTYEQYF.

The V gene is TRBV30, the J gene TRBJ2-7, with TRBD2 identical over 8 bases. CDR1 is GTSNPN and CDR2 is SVGIG in the germline V gene (reference sequence). The CDR3 is 12 amino acids. V lost 2 bases and J lost 5; bases outside the gene matches: 2. CDR3 sequence reads: CAWSPGGDEQYF. CDR3 sequence (DNA): TGTGCCTGGAGTCCCGGGGGGGACGAGCAGTACTTC.

This clone was seen a handful of times. The V and J genes are TRBV5-1 and TRBJ1-1, with 9 bases aligning to TRBD1. Germline loops: CDR1 SGHRS, CDR2 YFSETQ. The CDR3 extends over 16 amino acids. Trimming cost V 2 bases and J 0 bases; bases outside gene matches: 5. The DNA of the CDR3 is TGCGCCAGCAGCTTCGGGACAGGGCATATGAACACTGAAGCTTTCTTT. Its protein product is CASSFGTGHMNTEAFF.

This clone was found a few times. The gene calls are TRBV18 and TRBJ2-1; perhaps TRBD1 as D (5 bases). Trimming stripped 3 bases from V and 6 bases from J, with 12 bases between. The CDR3 extends over 14 amino acids. CDR1 is KGHSH, CDR2 LQKENI, per germline. CDR3 in amino acids: CASSPQAQGNEQFF. DNA for the CDR3: TGTGCCAGCTCACCCCAAGCGCAGGGCAATGAGCAGTTCTTC.